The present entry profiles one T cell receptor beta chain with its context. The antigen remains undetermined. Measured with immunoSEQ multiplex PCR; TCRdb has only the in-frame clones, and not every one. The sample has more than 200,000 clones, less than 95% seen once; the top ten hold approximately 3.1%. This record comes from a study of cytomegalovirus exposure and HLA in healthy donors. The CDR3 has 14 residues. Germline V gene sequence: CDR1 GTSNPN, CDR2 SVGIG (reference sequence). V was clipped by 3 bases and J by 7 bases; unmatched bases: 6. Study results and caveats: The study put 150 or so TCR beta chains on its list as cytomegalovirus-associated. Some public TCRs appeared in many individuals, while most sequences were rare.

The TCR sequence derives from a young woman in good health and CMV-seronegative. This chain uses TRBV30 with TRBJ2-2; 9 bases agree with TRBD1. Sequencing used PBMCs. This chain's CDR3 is CAWSRDRESGELFF. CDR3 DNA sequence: TGTGCCTGGAGCCGGGACAGGGAAAGCGGGGAGCTGTTTTTT.